This T cell receptor beta chain was obtained from a study of control samples from healthy donors and cancer patients. Germline V gene data show CDR1 as SGHRS and CDR2 as YFSETQ. Trimming pared 8 bases from V and 1 base from J, leaving 21 bases between. The CDR3 sequence is 17 residues long. TCRdb's table, derived via immunoSEQ multiplex PCR, lists solely in-frame clones and lacks some. Among 40,000 to 55,000 clones, more than 70% were seen once, and the ten largest hold more than 1.5%. The sequenced material came from PBMCs. This chain uses TRBV5-1 with TRBJ2-2, with D possibly being TRBD2 (6 bases). This TCR derives from a middle-aged man with colorectal cancer. The CDR3, as DNA: TGCGCCAGTAGGCCGGGGTCGTCGGGAGAGAACACCGGGGAGCTGTTTTTT. It yields the protein CASRPGSSGENTGELFF. Supplemented by reference TRBV5-1 and TRBJ2-2, the full variable domain reads KAGVTQTPRYLIKTRGQQVTLSCSPISGHRSVSWYQQTPGQGLQFLFEYFSETQRNKGNFPGRFSGRQFSNSRSEMNVSTLELGDSALYLCASRPGSSGENTGELFFGEGSRLTVL.